The T cell receptor (beta chain) described here comes from a study of blood T cell repertoires in COVID-19. Measured with immunoSEQ multiplex PCR; TCRdb has only the in-frame clones, and not every one. The sample lists fewer than 300,000 clones; around 84% were seen once. Trimming cost V 1 base and J 0 bases, with 13 bases left between them. The CDR3 sequence is 17 residues long. CDR1 is LGHDT and CDR2 is YNNKEL in the germline V gene (reference sequence). The Seattle patients, enrolled during active infection, were followed longitudinally. The J gene is TRBJ2-1, the V gene TRBV3-1 (or the pseudogene TRBV3-2); tentative D call: TRBD2 (5 bases). Sequenced sample: peripheral blood. The source is a man between 45 and 60 years old with COVID-19, enrolled during active disease. The CDR3 DNA reads as TGTGCCAGCAGCCAAGTAGTCCGGGATAGCTCCTACAATGAGCAGTTCTTC. Amino acid sequence: CASSQVVRDSSYNEQFF.